This T cell receptor (beta chain) was obtained from a study of OX40 agonist ivuxolimab in advanced cancers. Background on the study: Those enrolled were 80% to 85% male, with a mean age of around 58 years and ages from 23 to 79. Patients with prior anti-PD-1, anti-PD-L1 or anti-CTLA-4 therapy were eligible; 40% had some. Study results and limitations: Some of the nonresponding patients also showed low levels of normalized T-cell clonal expansion. Low clonal expansion, among the lowest seen, marked partial responders at 0.1-3.0 mg/kg.

In regard to this clone: No antigen is known for it.

Clones were read by immunoSEQ multiplex PCR, and TCRdb kept only the in-frame ones, dropping some. This table has around 75,000 clones, about nine tenths appearing once. The source material was CD4+ or CD8+ T cells sorted from blood, sampled in a trial of the OX40 agonist ivuxolimab. The receptor was derived from an adult with an advanced solid tumor such as melanoma, head and neck, liver or kidney cancer.

CDR3 nucleotides: TGTGCCAGCAGCTTAGATGGGAGTTTCTACAATGAGCAGTTCTTC. This encodes CASSLDGSFYNEQFF. J is TRBJ2-1 and V is TRBV11-2; possibly TRBD2 for D (5 bases). There are 15 residues in the CDR3. CDR1 SGHAT and CDR2 FQNNGV come from the germline V gene. V was shortened by 0 bases and J by 3 bases, with 9 bases between the two germline ends.